The 26 T cell receptor beta chains below were found in one sample sequenced in a study of tumor-infiltrating lymphocytes in primary liver carcinoma. The authors made TCR beta cDNA from about 500 ng total RNA with a constant-region primer. Three-round nested multiplex PCR performed with slightly modified ARM-PCR produced the TCR beta libraries. Rounds one and two of PCR, each of 10 cycles, were primed with TRBV1-TRBV30 forward primers and a C-beta reverse primer. TCRdb re-called the multiplex PCR reads through MiXCR, storing one row per CDR3 protein. The data hold 200,000 or so distinct CDR3 sequences, with about 61% observed a single time. The authors took blood RNA from unsorted whole blood and also extracted germline DNA. Material: peripheral blood. These receptors all come from a woman aged 60 to 75 with primary liver carcinoma and hepatitis B virus infection.

With respect to this clonotype: Germline is not matched at one junction end, which may reflect a read error. V gene TRBV11-2 combines with J gene TRBJ2-5; the D is unclear. This CDR3 spans 12 amino acids. Germline lookup yields CDR1 SGHAT and CDR2 FQNNGV. DNA for the CDR3: TGTGCCAGGAGCTTAGATGGGCGCAGCCTGTACTTC. Its translation: CARSLDGRSLYF.

A word on this clonotype: The junction does not match germline at one end; this may be a read error. The V call is TRBV11-1, the J call TRBJ1-6, with D unclear. Germline V gives CDR1 SGHAT, CDR2 FQDESV (reference sequence). CDR3 length: 13 residues. CDR3 sequence reads: CVSSPERRSPLHF. CDR3 DNA sequence: TGTGTCAGCAGTCCTGAGAGACGGTCACCCCTCCACTTT. Full variable domain (remainder filled in from reference TRBV11-1 and TRBJ1-6): EAEVAQSPRYKITEKSQAVAFWCDPISGHATLYWYRQILGQGPELLVQFQDESVVDDSQLPKDRFSAERLKGVDSTLKIQPAELGDSAMYLCVSSPERRSPLHFGNGTRLTVT.

Remarks on this clonotype: A much larger clonotype is one base distant, so this may be a read error. The rearrangement uses TRBV4-1 and TRBJ2-7; D could derive from TRBD1 or TRBD2 (5 bases each). The CDR3 covers 15 residues. Germline-derived CDR1 and CDR2 are MGHRA and YSYEKL. The germline V and J ends were trimmed by 1 base and 0 bases, with 10 bases remaining between them. CDR3 residues: CASSQVPGSSYEQYF. The CDR3 coding sequence is TGCGCCAGCAGCCAAGTGCCAGGGAGCTCCTACGAGCAGTACTTC.

Notes on this clonotype: A read error may be the cause here, since a much bigger clone is one base away. The genes are TRBV6-1 and TRBJ1-2; D is uncertain. The CDR3 sequence is 14 residues long. Per the germline V gene, CDR1 is MNHNS and CDR2 is SASEGT. The CDR3: CASSEAGKLYGCTF. The CDR3 DNA reads as TGTGCCAGCAGTGAAGCGGGAAAGCTGTATGGCTGCACCTTC.

About this clonotype itself: A read error may produce the germline difference seen at one junction end. The chain carries TRBV5-4 and TRBJ2-7; 9 bases match TRBD2. Per germline, CDR1 SGHNT and CDR2 YYREEE (reference sequence). The CDR3 contains 14 residues. CDR3 nucleotides: TGTGCCATCAGCCTGGGACTAGCTTCCTACGAGCAGTACTTC. Translation: CAISLGLASYEQYF.

For this clonotype: Given a much more abundant clone one base away, this may be a read error. This chain uses TRBV10-3 with TRBJ2-1; D ambiguous. The CDR3 loop spans 11 amino acids. From germline, CDR1 is ENHRY and CDR2 SYGVKD. The CDR3 region has the DNA TGTGCCATCACTGAGATGAGTGAGCAGTTCTTC. It translates to CAITEMSEQFF.

With respect to this clonotype: One end of the junction is discordant with germline, which a read error may explain. The chain is built from TRBV4-1 and TRBJ1-5, with no clear D. The CDR3 is 15 amino acids. Germline lookup yields CDR1 MGHRA and CDR2 YSYEKL. For the CDR3, the DNA is TGCGCCAGCAGCCTAAGTGGTGGTAGCAGTCAGCCCCAGCATTTT. This codes for CASSLSGGSSQPQHF.

At least ten counts were recorded for this clonotype. The V and J genes are TRBV13 and TRBJ2-1; 11 bases match TRBD2. Looked up from germline, CDR1 is PRHDT and CDR2 is FYEKMQ (reference sequence). Trimming removed 5 bases from V and 4 bases from J; junction bases left unmatched: 7. The CDR3 is made up of 16 amino acids. The CDR3 reads CASSKGLAVTYNEQFF. As DNA, the CDR3 is TGTGCCAGCAGCAAGGGACTAGCGGTTACTTACAATGAGCAGTTCTTC.

On this clonotype itself: This could be a read error, since a much larger clone is one nucleotide away. J is TRBJ2-1 and V is TRBV6-6; TRBD1 aligns across 8 bases. Germline V lookup: CDR1 MNHNY, CDR2 SVGAGI (reference sequence). The CDR3 is made up of 14 amino acids. V lost 6 bases and J lost 7; bases outside the gene matches: 8. CDR3 nucleotides: TGTGCCAGCAGGTACCCAGGGGGCACGAATGAGCAGTTCTTC. It is translated as CASRYPGGTNEQFF.

This rearrangement joins TRBV6-2 or TRBV6-3 to TRBJ2-7; 9 bases map to TRBD1. With 5 bases clipped from V and 1 base from J, the junction kept 12 bases outside the gene matches. Germline V gene lookup returns CDR1 MNHEY and CDR2 SVGEGT. The CDR3 spans 17 residues. The CDR3 coding sequence is TGTGCCAGCAGTACCCCCCCCGGACAGGGGAAGTCCTACGAGCAGTACTTC. Translation gives CASSTPPGQGKSYEQYF.

There are many counts of this clonotype. This sequence joins TRBV4-1 and TRBJ1-2, with D perhaps matching TRBD1 (5 bases). The CDR3 sequence is 15 residues long. Deletions cut 2 bases from V and 0 bases from J, with 10 bases between. Germline V gene sequence: CDR1 MGHRA, CDR2 YSYEKL. The CDR3 bases are TGCGCCAGCAGCCAACCGGGCAGGGCTAACTATGGCTACACCTTC. It yields the protein CASSQPGRANYGYTF.

Notes on this clonotype: A read error is likely, as this CDR3 ends without the conserved phenylalanine or tryptophan. The genes are TRBV29-1 and TRBJ2-1; D possibly corresponds to TRBD2 (6 bases). The CDR3 runs 16 residues. Germline V gene data show CDR1 as SQVTM and CDR2 as ANQGSEA. The CDR3 region is CGVEDLLGGAYNEQFL. The CDR3 coding sequence is TGCGGCGTTGAAGATCTCTTGGGGGGAGCCTACAATGAGCAGTTCCTC.

With respect to this clonotype: The CDR3 end shows no conserved phenylalanine or tryptophan, and so a read error is likely. The J gene is TRBJ2-1, the V gene TRBV29-1, with D unclear. The CDR3 loop spans 11 amino acids. Per the germline V gene, CDR1 is SQVTM and CDR2 is ANQGSEA. The CDR3 loop is CSVETYSEQFS. The CDR3, as DNA: TGCAGCGTTGAGACCTACAGTGAGCAGTTCTCC.

The table lists this clonotype with many counts. The chain's CDR3 is CAAGQRAEAFF. CDR3 DNA sequence: TGTGCCGCAGGACAGAGGGCTGAAGCTTTCTTT. The chain is built from TRBV10-3 and TRBJ1-1, with a possible D match to TRBD1 (6 bases). Trimming pared 11 bases from V and 6 bases from J, leaving 13 bases between. CDR1 is ENHRY and CDR2 is SYGVKD in the germline V gene. The CDR3 totals 11 residues.

Turning to this clonotype: At one end the junction does not follow the germline gene, possibly because of a read error. The chain recombines TRBV11-1 with TRBJ2-1, with TRBD1 as a possible D gene (5 bases). Germline CDR1 reads SGHAT; CDR2 reads FQDESV (reference sequence). There are 12 residues in the CDR3. The CDR3 region is CASCLDRNEQLF. CDR3 bases: TGTGCCAGCTGCCTTGACAGAAATGAGCAGCTCTTC.

This clonotype was seen ten or more times. The chain uses TRBV12-5 and TRBJ1-1, with 10 nucleotides matching TRBD1. V was pared by 1 base and J by 8 bases, with 4 bases of the junction left unmatched. CDR1 and CDR2 from the germline V gene are LGHNT and FRNRAP. The CDR3 totals 14 residues. CDR3 residues: CASGLGQGAKEAFF. The CDR3 coding sequence is TGTGCTAGTGGTTTGGGACAGGGGGCTAAGGAAGCTTTCTTT. The full variable domain, its missing parts supplied by reference TRBV12-5 and TRBJ1-1, is DARVTQTPRHKVTEMGQEVTMRCQPILGHNTVFWYRQTMMQGLELLAYFRNRAPLDDSGMPKDRFSAEMPDATLATLKIQPSEPRDSAVYFCASGLGQGAKEAFFGQGTRLTVV.

V is TRBV5-6 and J is TRBJ2-5; D is undetermined. The CDR3 sequence is 14 residues long. V gave up 4 bases and J gave up 2 bases, with 12 bases separating them. The germline V gene encodes CDR1 SGHDT and CDR2 YYEEEE. The CDR3 region is CASSVTFGQETQYF. DNA for the CDR3: TGTGCCAGCAGCGTAACGTTCGGACAAGAGACCCAGTACTTC.

As for this clonotype: Just one base apart from a much larger clone, this may be a read error. The gene calls are TRBV6-5 and TRBJ2-1; no clear D gene. This CDR3 comprises 13 residues. V was pared by 4 bases and J by 8 bases, with 12 bases between. Looked up from germline, CDR1 is MNHEY and CDR2 is SVGAGI. CDR3 sequence: CASSLTHRDEQFF. CDR3 coding DNA: TGTGCCAGCAGTTTAACCCACCGGGATGAGCAGTTCTTC.

This chain connects TRBV5-1 to TRBJ2-1; a weak D match, TRBD2 (5 bases). The CDR3 contains 16 residues. Germline assignment: CDR1 SGHRS and CDR2 YFSETQ. The V end lost 5 bases, the J end lost 6 bases, and 21 bases lay between the germline ends. The CDR3 loop is CASRPPGLGWGNEQFF. The CDR3 DNA follows: TGCGCCAGCAGGCCTCCCGGACTGGGTTGGGGCAATGAGCAGTTCTTC.

As regards this clonotype: This clone may be a read error of a much larger clone one base away. The conserved phenylalanine or tryptophan is not found at the CDR3 terminus, so this likely reflects a read error. The V and J genes are TRBV6-5 and TRBJ1-6; the D gene is possibly TRBD1 (5 bases). V lost 0 bases, J lost 7 bases, and 10 bases lay in between. There are 15 residues in the CDR3. Per germline, CDR1 MNHEY and CDR2 SVGAGI. CDR3 region: CASSYSAQGNSPLHY. The DNA of the CDR3 is TGTGCCAGCAGTTACTCCGCTCAGGGAAATTCACCCCTCCACTAT.

With regard to this clonotype: A clone one base away is much larger, so this may be a read error. The chain has TRBV6-5 and TRBJ1-1; 7 bases are shared with TRBD1. Germline assignment: CDR1 MNHEY and CDR2 SVGAGI. This CDR3 has 15 amino acids. The CDR3 DNA reads as TGTGCCAACAGTAGCTTACAGGGGATTTACACTGAAGCTTTCTTT. This gives the protein CANSSLQGIYTEAFF.

Comments on this clonotype: One junction end disagrees with the germline gene, perhaps due to a read error. The chain carries TRBV4-1 and TRBJ2-7, with TRBD1 matching 7 bases. Looked up from germline, CDR1 is MGHRA and CDR2 is YSYEKL. This CDR3 is built from 15 residues. CDR3 nucleotide sequence: TGCGCCAGCAACCAAGAAGCACCGACAGGGTGGGCACAGTACTTC. This codes for CASNQEAPTGWAQYF.

This clonotype came up many times. V is TRBV5-4 and J is TRBJ1-4; 8 nucleotides align to TRBD1. The V gene's germline CDR1 is SGHNT and CDR2 YYREEE (reference sequence). V lost 4 bases and J lost 7; bases outside the gene matches: 9. The CDR3 contains 15 residues. This chain's CDR3 is CASSPDQGASEKLFF. The DNA of the CDR3 is TGTGCCAGCAGCCCCGATCAGGGGGCGAGTGAAAAACTGTTTTTT.

The rearrangement joins TRBV12-5 to TRBJ2-1; 8 positions match TRBD2. The germline V gene encodes CDR1 LGHNT and CDR2 FRNRAP. The CDR3 extends over 16 amino acids. The V gene end was trimmed by 0 bases and the J gene end by 2 bases; junction bases not matched to a gene: 3. The CDR3 bases are TGTGCTAGTGGTTTGGTACTAGCGGATACCTACAATGAGCAGTTCTTC. It codes for CASGLVLADTYNEQFF.

The chain links TRBV5-1 to TRBJ2-2, with 10 bases that match TRBD1. Germline V gives CDR1 SGHRS, CDR2 YFSETQ. This CDR3 is built from 17 residues. The trim removed 1 base at V and 8 bases at J, leaving 11 bases unmatched. The CDR3 DNA is TGCGCCAGCAGCTTGCCCTTGACAGGGGGCACATCTGGGGAGCTGTTTTTT. Translating it yields CASSLPLTGGTSGELFF.

The sample holds many counts of this clonotype. The rearrangement links TRBV12-3 or TRBV12-4 to TRBJ2-7, with a tentative D call TRBD2 (5 bases). CDR3 length: 15 amino acids. Trimming took off 5 bases at V and 0 bases at J, with 14 bases between the two ends. The CDR3 bases are TGTGCCAGCAGTCCTTCGGGAATAGGCTCCTACGAGCAGTACTTC. Its translation: CASSPSGIGSYEQYF.